The 27 T cell receptor beta chains given below trace back to one sample, sequenced in a study of T cells in Graves' hyperthyroidism and ophthalmopathy. TCR beta CDR3 region amplification was performed from RNA transcripts. HTBI primers drove first-round RT-PCR of the TCR CDR3. TCRdb re-called the multiplex PCR reads with MiXCR, one entry per CDR3 protein. This table holds 400,000 to 500,000 distinct CDR3 sequences, approximately 15% found once. Sequencing was performed on blood. These TCRs come from a man between 18 and 29 years old with Graves' ophthalmopathy.

The chain employs TRBV4-2 and TRBJ2-5, with D possibly being TRBD2 (5 bases). The CDR3 is 14 residues long. V gave up 4 bases and J gave up 2 bases, with 11 bases separating them. Germline CDR1 LGHNA, CDR2 YNFKEQ. The DNA for the CDR3 is TGTGCCAGCAGCCTCCAGGAGGTACAAGAGACCCAGTACTTC. It specifies CASSLQEVQETQYF.

Note on this clonotype: This could be a read error, since a much larger clone is one nucleotide away. The chain combines TRBV13 with TRBJ1-4; D might be TRBD1 (6 bases). Germline V gene sequence: CDR1 PRHDT, CDR2 FYEKMQ (reference sequence). CDR3 length: 14 residues. The V and J ends lost 3 bases and 3 bases respectively, with 8 bases between them. As DNA, the CDR3 is TGTGCCAGCAGCTTCAGGGGAGCTAATGAAAAACTGTTTTTT. Its translation is CASSFRGANEKLFF. The variable domain in full, with the rest retrieved from reference TRBV13 and TRBJ1-4, is AAGVIQSPRHLIKEKRETATLKCYPIPRHDTVYWYQQGPGQDPQFLISFYEKMQSDKGSIPDRFSAQQFSDYHSELNMSSLELGDSALYFCASSFRGANEKLFFGSGTQLSVL.

This clonotype was found many times. V and J are TRBV3-1 and TRBJ2-7; D is perhaps TRBD1 or TRBD2 (5 bases each). Between the trimmed V and J ends, which lost 4 bases and 9 bases, there was a span of 16 bases. Looked up from germline, CDR1 is LGHDT and CDR2 is YNNKEL (reference sequence). CDR3 length: 13 amino acids. In DNA form, the CDR3 reads TGTGCCAGCAGCCCCTATCTAGAGGGGTGGCAGTACTTC. It translates to CASSPYLEGWQYF.

This clonotype was picked up many times. The chain has TRBV20-1 and TRBJ1-3, with 7 bases fitting TRBD1. CDR3 length: 19 amino acids. After removal of 1 base from V and 2 bases from J, the junction contained 17 bases not matched to a gene. The germline V gene has CDR1 DFQATT and CDR2 SNEGSKA (reference sequence). The CDR3 sequence is CSARGRLVRDSWAGNTIYF. The CDR3 DNA follows: TGCAGTGCTAGAGGGCGGCTGGTCCGGGACAGTTGGGCTGGAAACACCATATATTTT.

This clonotype was detected a few times. The chain combines TRBV4-1 with TRBJ2-1; a possible D gene is TRBD1 (5 bases). V lost 2 bases to trimming and J lost 12 bases, with 11 bases between them. The length of the CDR3 is 12 residues. Germline CDR1 MGHRA, CDR2 YSYEKL. CDR3 nucleotide sequence: TGCGCCAGCAGCCAAAGGGGAAAAGGGCAGTTCTTC. Encoded protein: CASSQRGKGQFF.

This clonotype was observed at least ten times. The rearrangement links TRBV30 to TRBJ2-2; D is perhaps TRBD1 (5 bases). Looked up from germline, CDR1 is GTSNPN and CDR2 is SVGIG (reference sequence). The CDR3 totals 13 residues. Trimming took 3 bases from V and 3 from J, leaving 8 bases between them. The CDR3: CAWRAQDTGELFF. Here the CDR3 DNA reads TGTGCCTGGAGGGCACAGGACACCGGGGAGCTGTTTTTT.

The V gene is TRBV12-3 or TRBV12-4, the J gene TRBJ2-2; 16 bases fit TRBD2. The V segment lost 3 bases and the J segment 4 bases; nucleotides outside the gene matches: 5. The length of the CDR3 is 18 residues. The CDR3 sequence: CASSFWGLAGGGTGELFF. The CDR3 DNA is TGTGCCAGCAGTTTTTGGGGACTAGCGGGGGGGGGCACCGGGGAGCTGTTTTTT.

This clonotype was detected ten times or more. The junction and the germline gene differ at one end; a read error may be behind it. The chain carries TRBV7-9 and TRBJ2-7; 9 positions match TRBD2. The CDR3 has 14 residues. Per germline, CDR1 SEHNR and CDR2 FQNEAQ (reference sequence). CDR3 DNA sequence: TGTGCCAGCAGCCTAGCGGGGACCGCCTACGAGCAGTACTTC. Amino acid sequence: CASSLAGTAYEQYF. Variable domain in full (rest from reference TRBV7-9 and TRBJ2-7): DTGVSQNPRHKITKRGQNVTFRCDPISEHNRLYWYRQTLGQGPEFLTYFQNEAQLEKSRLLSDRFSAERPKGSFSTLEIQRTEQGDSAMYLCASSLAGTAYEQYFGPGTRLTVT.

This clonotype was counted ten times or more. This sequence joins TRBV3-1 and TRBJ2-3; D perhaps matches TRBD2 (5 bases). The CDR3 runs to 15 residues. From germline, CDR1 is LGHDT and CDR2 YNNKEL (reference sequence). V lost 3 bases and J 4 bases, leaving 14 bases between the germline ends. The CDR3 loop is CASSHRGIGPDTQYF. Written as DNA, the CDR3 is TGTGCCAGCAGCCATCGAGGGATCGGTCCAGATACGCAGTATTTT.

This clonotype was seen a few times. The chain joins TRBV20-1 to TRBJ1-4, with D uncertain. Per the germline V gene, CDR1 is DFQATT and CDR2 is SNEGSKA (reference sequence). The length of the CDR3 is 15 residues. Trimming stripped 3 bases from V and 0 bases from J, with 11 bases between. CDR3 nucleotide sequence: TGCAGTGCTAGCGGACCCCTTGCAACTAATGAAAAACTGTTTTTT. This encodes CSASGPLATNEKLFF.

This clonotype was seen repeatedly, ten times or more. The V gene is TRBV24-1, the J gene TRBJ1-4; D may be TRBD1 (5 bases). V was trimmed by 3 bases and J by 7 bases, leaving 11 bases between them. Germline assignment: CDR1 KGHDR and CDR2 SFDVKD. This CDR3 is built from 14 residues. The CDR3 nucleotides read TGTGCCACCAGTGATGCAGGGCAGTCTGAAAAACTGTTTTTT. It is translated as CATSDAGQSEKLFF.

In its sample, this clonotype was seen a few times. The J gene is TRBJ2-2, the V gene TRBV27, with D tentatively TRBD1 (5 bases). This CDR3 is 12 amino acids long. The V gene lost 7 bases and the J gene lost 6 bases, with 9 bases spanning the gap. Germline loops: CDR1 MNHEY, CDR2 SMNVEV (reference sequence). CDR3 protein: CASNQGSGELFF. The CDR3, as DNA: TGTGCCAGCAACCAGGGTTCCGGGGAGCTGTTTTTT.

This clonotype was counted many times. This rearrangement joins TRBV7-9 to TRBJ1-1; D gene ambiguous. CDR1 is SEHNR and CDR2 is FQNEAQ in the germline V gene (reference sequence). V lost 3 bases to trimming and J lost 3 bases, with 14 bases between them. This CDR3 comprises 15 residues. The CDR3 region is CASSFRGGGYTEAFF. Here the CDR3 DNA reads TGTGCCAGCAGCTTTAGAGGCGGAGGGTACACTGAAGCTTTCTTT.

There are many counts of this clonotype. CDR3 in DNA: TGCAGTGCTAGAGATCTTAGCTCCTACAATGAGCAGTTCTTC. Residues: CSARDLSSYNEQFF. The chain joins TRBV20-1 to TRBJ2-1; D remains unclear. The germline V and J ends were trimmed by 0 bases and 0 bases, with 6 bases remaining between them. The germline gives CDR1 DFQATT, CDR2 SNEGSKA (reference sequence). The CDR3 covers 14 residues.

The chain carries TRBV9 and TRBJ2-1; 12 bases map to TRBD2. Germline loops: CDR1 SGDLS, CDR2 YYNGEE. V was pared by 2 bases and J by 7 bases, with 16 bases of the junction left unmatched. The length of the CDR3 is 19 residues. The CDR3 DNA reads TGTGCCAGCAGCGTTGGGCTAGCGGGAGGGAGGGGCCGGACGAATGAGCAGTTCTTC. It codes for CASSVGLAGGRGRTNEQFF. Full variable domain (rest looked up from reference TRBV9 and TRBJ2-1): DSGVTQTPKHLITATGQRVTLRCSPRSGDLSVYWYQQSLDQGLQFLIQYYNGEERAKGNILERFSAQQFPDLHSELNLSSLELGDSALYFCASSVGLAGGRGRTNEQFFGPGTRLTVL.

The genes are TRBV27 and TRBJ2-1; D is unclear. This CDR3 contains 12 residues. V lost 6 bases and J 11 bases, leaving 14 bases between the germline ends. From germline, CDR1 is MNHEY and CDR2 SMNVEV (reference sequence). The CDR3 sequence: CASSYSAAQQFF. CDR3 DNA sequence: TGTGCCAGCAGCTACTCCGCGGCTCAGCAGTTCTTC.

This clonotype was seen repeatedly, ten times or more. This sequence joins TRBV7-2 and TRBJ1-6; D is uncertain. The CDR3 is 15 amino acids. The V end lost 1 base, the J end lost 7 bases, and 11 bases lay between the germline ends. Germline V gives CDR1 SGHTA, CDR2 FQGNSA. In DNA form, the CDR3 reads TGTGCCAGCAGCTTAGATAAGGGTCGCAATTCACCCCTCCACTTT. Protein sequence: CASSLDKGRNSPLHF.

The V call is TRBV30, the J call TRBJ2-5; the D is unclear. V lost 5 bases and J lost 5, with 6 bases in between. In germline, CDR1 is GTSNPN, CDR2 SVGIG (reference sequence). This CDR3 spans 10 amino acids. The CDR3 reads CAWAGETQYF. DNA for the CDR3: TGTGCCTGGGCCGGGGAGACCCAGTACTTC.

This clonotype occurred once. The conserved closing phenylalanine or tryptophan is absent in this CDR3, likely reflecting a read error. The chain couples TRBV27 to TRBJ1-1; no definite D call. The CDR3 has 15 residues. Germline lookup yields CDR1 MNHEY and CDR2 SMNVEV (reference sequence). Between the trimmed V and J ends, which lost 0 bases and 4 bases, there was a span of 12 bases. This CDR3 is CASSLSNEGFTEAFL. The CDR3 region has the DNA TGTGCCAGCAGTTTATCGAATGAGGGATTCACTGAAGCTTTCCTT.

This clonotype was seen more than once but under ten times. This chain joins TRBV20-1 and TRBJ2-5, with D possibly being TRBD2 (6 bases). The ends were cut back, 6 bases at V and 5 bases at J, with 13 bases in the middle. CDR1 DFQATT and CDR2 SNEGSKA come from the germline V gene (reference sequence). This CDR3 comprises 12 residues. The CDR3 sequence is CSAPGGRETQYF. The CDR3 DNA reads TGCAGTGCGCCCGGGGGTCGGGAGACCCAGTACTTC.

V is TRBV6-2 or TRBV6-3 and J is TRBJ2-1, with D hard to call. Looked up from germline, CDR1 is MNHEY and CDR2 is SVGEGT. The CDR3 totals 15 residues. With 2 bases removed from V and 4 bases from J, the gap between germline ends came to 12 bases. The CDR3 spells CASSYGGGSYNEQFF. The DNA of the CDR3 is TGTGCCAGCAGTTACGGCGGTGGAAGTTACAATGAGCAGTTCTTC.

This clonotype was seen at least ten times. This chain joins TRBV7-9 and TRBJ2-3; TRBD1 or TRBD2 may be the D gene (6 bases each). Per the germline V gene, CDR1 is SEHNR and CDR2 is FQNEAQ (reference sequence). V was pared by 5 bases and J by 6 bases, with 15 bases between. The CDR3 spans 14 residues. The CDR3 nucleotides read TGTGCCAGCAGCCATCCGGGGGCGTATGATACGCAGTATTTT. Translation gives CASSHPGAYDTQYF. The full variable domain, completed using reference TRBV7-9 and TRBJ2-3, is DTGVSQNPRHKITKRGQNVTFRCDPISEHNRLYWYRQTLGQGPEFLTYFQNEAQLEKSRLLSDRFSAERPKGSFSTLEIQRTEQGDSAMYLCASSHPGAYDTQYFGPGTRLTVL.

This clonotype was seen ten or more times. This rearrangement joins TRBV11-3 to TRBJ2-1, with 12 bases aligning to TRBD2. J lost 4 bases, V lost 1 base, and 2 bases had no gene match. Per the germline V gene, CDR1 is SGHNT and CDR2 is YENEEA. This CDR3 has 16 amino acids. The CDR3 here is CASSLGGLAGYNEQFF. CDR3 coding DNA: TGTGCCAGCAGCTTAGGAGGACTAGCGGGGTACAATGAGCAGTTCTTC. The variable domain in full, with the rest retrieved from reference TRBV11-3 and TRBJ2-1, is EAGVVQSPRYKIIEKKQPVAFWCNPISGHNTLYWYLQNLGQGPELLIRYENEEAVDDSQLPKDRFSAERLKGVDSTLKIQPAELGDSAVYLCASSLGGLAGYNEQFFGPGTRLTVL.

The V and J genes are TRBV10-3 and TRBJ1-1; D remains ambiguous. The germline V and J ends were trimmed by 2 bases and 5 bases, with 9 bases remaining between them. This CDR3 comprises 13 residues. Germline CDR1 reads ENHRY; CDR2 reads SYGVKD. The CDR3 reads CAISEEGGTEAFF. For the CDR3, the DNA is TGTGCCATCAGTGAGGAGGGTGGGACTGAAGCTTTCTTT.

This clonotype appeared many times. This chain joins TRBV5-1 and TRBJ2-1; D may correspond to TRBD1 or TRBD2 (5 bases each). The CDR3 is 15 amino acids. From germline, CDR1 is SGHRS and CDR2 YFSETQ. Trimming cost V 1 base and J 7 bases, with 15 bases left between them. This CDR3 is CASSLIHPWGNEQFF. CDR3 DNA: TGCGCCAGCAGCTTGATCCACCCATGGGGGAATGAGCAGTTCTTC. Using reference TRBV5-1 and TRBJ2-1 for the parts outside the CDR3, the full variable domain is KAGVTQTPRYLIKTRGQQVTLSCSPISGHRSVSWYQQTPGQGLQFLFEYFSETQRNKGNFPGRFSGRQFSNSRSEMNVSTLELGDSALYLCASSLIHPWGNEQFFGPGTRLTVL.

Worth noting for this clonotype: A much bigger clone sits one base away, suggesting this may be a read error. V is TRBV19 and J is TRBJ2-1, with 12 bases that match TRBD2. CDR1 is LNHDA, CDR2 SQIVND, per germline (reference sequence). This CDR3 is 18 amino acids long. The CDR3 sequence is CDSSLRRTSGMEYNEQFF. CDR3 nucleotide sequence: TGTGACAGTAGTCTCCGGCGGACTAGCGGGATGGAATACAATGAGCAGTTCTTC. Using reference TRBV19 and TRBJ2-1 for the parts outside the CDR3, the full variable domain is DGGITQSPKYLFRKEGQNVTLSCEQNLNHDAMYWYRQDPGQGLRLIYYSQIVNDFQKGDIAEGYSVSREKKESFPLTVTSAQKNPTAFYLCDSSLRRTSGMEYNEQFFGPGTRLTVL.

This clonotype was counted ten times or more. This chain uses TRBV30 with TRBJ1-5, with TRBD1 as a possible D gene (5 bases). This CDR3 region has 13 residues. The germline V gene has CDR1 GTSNPN and CDR2 SVGIG (reference sequence). V shed 2 bases and J shed 11 bases, with 16 bases lying between them. CDR3 residues: CAWSKTDQSAQHF. DNA of the CDR3: TGTGCCTGGAGTAAGACAGACCAATCAGCCCAGCATTTT.